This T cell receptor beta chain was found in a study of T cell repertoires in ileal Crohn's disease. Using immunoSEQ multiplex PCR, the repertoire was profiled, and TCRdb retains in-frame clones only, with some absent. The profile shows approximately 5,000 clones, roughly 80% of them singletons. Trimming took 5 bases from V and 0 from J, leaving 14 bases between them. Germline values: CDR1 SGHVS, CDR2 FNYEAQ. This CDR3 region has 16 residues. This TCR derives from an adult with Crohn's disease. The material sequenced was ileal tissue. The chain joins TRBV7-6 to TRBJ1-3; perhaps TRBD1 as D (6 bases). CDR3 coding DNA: TGTGCCAGCAGCACCGGACAGCGATCCTCTGGAAACACCATATATTTT. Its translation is CASSTGQRSSGNTIYF. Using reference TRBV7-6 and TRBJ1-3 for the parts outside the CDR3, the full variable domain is GAGVSQSPRYKVTKRGQDVALRCDPISGHVSLYWYRQALGQGPEFLTYFNYEAQQDKSGLPNDRFSAERPEGSISTLTIQRTEQRDSAMYRCASSTGQRSSGNTIYFGEGSWLTVV.